This TCR beta chain was profiled in a study of T cells expressing NK-cell markers. Study-wide results and caveats: These same clonotypes (in four donors) also led the CD3+CD56-NKG2C+ fraction.

The CDR3 is 15 amino acids. Regarding this clonotype: The antigen is undetermined.

TCRdb re-called the 5' RACE reads, yielding one record per CDR3 amino acid sequence without DNA. The sample data list 350,000 to 400,000 distinct CDR3 sequences. The chain carries TRBV21-1 and TRBJ1-3; TCRdb's D gene call, TRBD1, goes unchecked for lack of DNA. TRBV21-1 is assigned pseudogene status. This clonotype was obtained from a woman aged 45-65 years in good health. Material for sequencing was blood T cells: a sorted CD56 or NKG2C T cell subset, CD4+ or CD8+ T cells, or bulk PBMC T cells (not recorded which). This CDR3 reads CASSSSGTGGNTIYF.